Below, 30 T cell receptor beta chains from the same sample are listed, as sequenced in a study of blood T cell repertoires in COVID-19. Produced via immunoSEQ multiplex PCR; TCRdb's table is partial and in-frame only. The sample lists about 220,000 clones, around 80% occurring once. The specimen was peripheral blood. The receptors derive from a human donor in a cohort sampled during active COVID-19.

The chain joins TRBV4-2 to TRBJ2-5; the match to TRBD1 covers 9 bases. This CDR3 has 15 amino acids. Trimming removed 2 bases from V and 9 bases from J; junction bases left unmatched: 10. Germline loops: CDR1 LGHNA, CDR2 YNFKEQ. As DNA, the CDR3 is TGTGCCAGCAGCCAACTCTTGGGACAGGGTTTGTCCCAGTACTTC. It translates to CASSQLLGQGLSQYF.

The genes are TRBV4-1 and TRBJ2-7, with D unclear. The germline CDR1 and CDR2 sequences are MGHRA and YSYEKL. Trimming took 2 bases from V and 6 from J, leaving 11 bases between them. The CDR3 totals 13 residues. This CDR3 reads CASSQYLEVEQYF. The CDR3 nucleotides read TGCGCCAGCAGCCAATATCTAGAGGTCGAGCAGTACTTC.

The V and J genes are TRBV6-2 or TRBV6-3 and TRBJ2-1; maybe TRBD2 (6 bases). The CDR3 spans 15 residues. Trimming took 4 bases from V and 2 from J, leaving 12 bases between them. The germline gives CDR1 MNHEY, CDR2 SVGEGT. CDR3 residues: CASSSTSPTYNEQFF. The CDR3 DNA reads as TGTGCCAGCAGTTCTACTAGCCCCACCTACAATGAGCAGTTCTTC.

The chain carries TRBV28 and TRBJ1-3, with unresolved D. In germline, CDR1 is MDHEN, CDR2 SYDVKM. Trimming took off 3 bases at V and 0 bases at J, with 3 bases between the two ends. The CDR3 loop spans 13 amino acids. CDR3 in amino acids: CASSFGSGNTIYF. Written as DNA, the CDR3 is TGTGCCAGCAGTTTCGGCTCTGGAAACACCATATATTTT.

The V gene is TRBV4-1, the J gene TRBJ2-1, with a possible D match to TRBD1 (5 bases). The CDR3 totals 13 residues. The ends were cut back, 4 bases at V and 8 bases at J, with 12 bases in the middle. The V gene's germline CDR1 is MGHRA and CDR2 YSYEKL. The CDR3: CASSRQGLDEQFF. In nucleotides, the CDR3 is TGCGCCAGCAGCCGCCAGGGCCTGGATGAGCAGTTCTTC.

The chain is built from TRBV2 and TRBJ1-6; the D gene is possibly TRBD1 (6 bases). CDR1 and CDR2 (germline): SNHLY, FYNNEI. Trimming stripped 6 bases from V and 6 bases from J, with 9 bases between. The CDR3 extends over 13 amino acids. CDR3: CASRQGRNSPLHF. CDR3 coding DNA: TGTGCCAGCAGGCAGGGGCGTAATTCACCCCTCCACTTT.

The rearrangement uses TRBV5-1 and TRBJ2-7; 8 bases fit TRBD2. Trimming cost V 4 bases and J 7 bases; bases outside gene matches: 16. The CDR3 spans 16 residues. Germline V gives CDR1 SGHRS, CDR2 YFSETQ. The CDR3 protein is CASSAAEPGGIREQYF. CDR3 bases: TGCGCCAGCAGCGCGGCCGAGCCGGGAGGGATACGTGAGCAGTACTTC.

The chain carries TRBV3-1 (or the pseudogene TRBV3-2) and TRBJ2-3; possibly TRBD1 for D (6 bases). Trimming removed 1 base at V and 6 bases at J, with 11 bases between. The CDR3 sequence is 14 residues long. Germline V gene lookup returns CDR1 LGHDT and CDR2 YNNKEL (reference sequence). This chain's CDR3 is CASSQVGGGDTQYF. The CDR3 DNA sequence: TGTGCCAGCAGCCAAGTAGGGGGTGGGGATACGCAGTATTTT.

CDR3 amino acids: CASSLLGQGYTGELFF. The CDR3 DNA follows: TGTGCCAGCAGTTTATTAGGACAGGGTTACACCGGGGAGCTGTTTTTT. The J gene is TRBJ2-2, the V gene TRBV27, with 8 bases fitting TRBD1. CDR1 and CDR2 (germline): MNHEY, SMNVEV (reference sequence). The CDR3 is 16 amino acids. V lost 1 base to trimming and J lost 3 bases; unmatched junction nucleotides: 4.

Worth noting for this clone: A much bigger clone sits one base away, suggesting this may be a read error. Other DNA variants within this sample encode the same CDR3. This sequence joins TRBV12-3 or TRBV12-4 and TRBJ1-2, with a possible D match to TRBD1 (5 bases). CDR3 length equals 13 residues. The germline V and J ends were trimmed by 1 base and 2 bases, with 5 bases remaining between them. CDR3 in amino acids: CASSLGQNYGYTF. Written as DNA, the CDR3 is TGTGCCAGCAGTTTAGGACAGAACTATGGCTACACCTTC.

V gene TRBV5-4 combines with J gene TRBJ2-1, with 8 bases lining up with TRBD1. This CDR3 spans 14 amino acids. Germline CDR1 SGHNT, CDR2 YYREEE (reference sequence). Losses at the gene ends were 3 bases for V and 9 bases for J; bases not matched to a gene: 8. CDR3 protein: CASSSVTGVGEQFF. The CDR3 nucleotides read TGTGCCAGCAGCTCCGTGACAGGGGTCGGTGAGCAGTTCTTC.

V and J are TRBV9 and TRBJ1-2; maybe TRBD1 (5 bases). The CDR3 consists of 14 residues. From germline, CDR1 is SGDLS and CDR2 YYNGEE. The V and J ends lost 2 bases and 8 bases respectively, with 16 bases between them. CDR3 sequence reads: CASSVSPGGGGYTF. In DNA form, the CDR3 reads TGTGCCAGCAGCGTCTCCCCCGGGGGAGGCGGCTACACCTTC.

This sequence joins TRBV19 and TRBJ1-1, with a possible D match to TRBD1 (6 bases). This CDR3 is built from 15 residues. V lost 7 bases and J 1 base, leaving 16 bases between the germline ends. In germline, CDR1 is LNHDA, CDR2 SQIVND (reference sequence). The CDR3 DNA reads TGTGCCAGTAAGTTGCGGGGGCAGGCGAACACTGAAGCTTTCTTT. It yields the protein CASKLRGQANTEAFF.

V usage is TRBV11-2 and J usage is TRBJ2-5, with D perhaps matching TRBD1 (6 bases). V was pared by 1 base and J by 1 base, with 10 bases between. The germline V gene encodes CDR1 SGHAT and CDR2 FQNNGV. The CDR3 covers 15 residues. DNA of the CDR3: TGTGCCAGCAGCTTAGGCGGACAGCTCCAAGAGACCCAGTACTTC. It codes for CASSLGGQLQETQYF.

This clone was observed a few times. CDR3 sequence reads: CASSQVGQTYEQYF. CDR3 bases: TGTGCCAGCAGCCAAGTGGGACAGACCTACGAGCAGTACTTC. V is TRBV4-2 and J is TRBJ2-7, with 7 bases fitting TRBD1. CDR3 length equals 14 residues. Germline lookup yields CDR1 LGHNA and CDR2 YNFKEQ. The V and J ends lost 1 base and 2 bases, in that order; junction bases with no gene match: 2.

The V and J genes are TRBV5-1 and TRBJ1-2; 8 bases agree with TRBD1. The CDR3 runs 15 residues. In germline, CDR1 is SGHRS, CDR2 YFSETQ. V lost 3 bases and J lost 2; bases outside the gene matches: 6. The DNA for the CDR3 is TGCGCCAGCAGCTGGACCACAGGGGGAAACTATGGCTACACCTTC. As protein: CASSWTTGGNYGYTF.

V usage is TRBV7-2 and J usage is TRBJ1-4; D is undetermined. The CDR3 is 16 amino acids. Trimming removed 3 bases from V and 4 bases from J, with 15 bases in between. CDR1 is SGHTA, CDR2 FQGNSA, per germline. The CDR3 loop is CASSFDRKELNEKLFF. DNA for the CDR3: TGTGCCAGCAGCTTTGACCGAAAGGAGCTTAATGAAAAACTGTTTTTT.

The chain recombines TRBV28 with TRBJ2-3; 8 positions match TRBD2. Trimming cost V 2 bases and J 4 bases; bases outside gene matches: 5. Germline CDR1 is MDHEN and CDR2 is SYDVKM. The CDR3 extends over 15 amino acids. CDR3 protein: CASSLAGTRSDTQYF. The CDR3 DNA sequence: TGTGCCAGCAGTTTAGCCGGGACTAGATCAGATACGCAGTATTTT.

The CDR3 DNA sequence: TGTGCCAGCAGCCGTAGGACTAGCGGGCCCACAGATACGCAGTATTTT. It specifies CASSRRTSGPTDTQYF. The chain uses TRBV7-9 and TRBJ2-3, with 11 bases lining up with TRBD2. CDR1 and CDR2 from the germline V gene are SEHNR and FQNEAQ (reference sequence). The CDR3 is 16 residues long. V trimming: 5 bases; J trimming: 2 bases; junction bases outside the gene matches: 6.

The chain combines TRBV7-9 with TRBJ2-2; TRBD2 matches at 9 bases. The CDR3 is made up of 14 amino acids. CDR1 is SEHNR and CDR2 is FQNEAQ in the germline V gene (reference sequence). The chain's CDR3 is CAGASGANTGELFF. For the CDR3, the DNA is TGTGCTGGGGCTAGCGGGGCGAACACCGGGGAGCTGTTTTTT.

The chain uses TRBV15 and TRBJ1-1; D not certain. Germline values: CDR1 LNHNV, CDR2 YYDKDF (reference sequence). The V and J ends lost 0 bases and 1 base respectively, with 9 bases between them. The CDR3 has 15 amino acids. This CDR3 is CATSREAVTNTEAFF. The CDR3 nucleotides read TGTGCCACCAGCAGAGAGGCAGTAACGAACACTGAAGCTTTCTTT.

The chain recombines TRBV7-9 with TRBJ1-1; D is unclear. This CDR3 contains 13 residues. In germline, CDR1 is SEHNR, CDR2 FQNEAQ (reference sequence). V lost 5 bases, J lost 0 bases, and 7 bases lay in between. CDR3 residues: CASSQIMNTEAFF. Written as DNA, the CDR3 is TGTGCCAGCAGCCAGATCATGAACACTGAAGCTTTCTTT.

The V gene is TRBV11-3, the J gene TRBJ2-5, with 12 bases matching TRBD2. J lost 4 bases, V lost 6 bases, and 9 bases had no gene match. Germline-derived CDR1 and CDR2 are SGHNT and YENEEA. CDR3 length: 16 amino acids. The CDR3 loop reads CASSSTSGRSGETQYF. The DNA for the CDR3 is TGTGCCAGCAGTTCGACTAGCGGGAGATCCGGAGAGACCCAGTACTTC.

V usage is TRBV3-1 (or the pseudogene TRBV3-2) and J usage is TRBJ2-5; TRBD2 matches 9 bases. The CDR3 extends over 15 amino acids. With 0 bases clipped from V and 4 bases from J, the junction kept 3 bases outside the gene matches. CDR1 LGHDT and CDR2 YNNKEL come from the germline V gene (reference sequence). CDR3 loop: CASSQDSGGGETQYF. CDR3 coding DNA: TGTGCCAGCAGCCAAGATAGCGGGGGCGGAGAGACCCAGTACTTC.

This clone appeared a few times. The V and J genes are TRBV18 and TRBJ2-5; 16 bases are shared with TRBD2. The CDR3 is made up of 16 amino acids. CDR1 is KGHSH, CDR2 LQKENI, per germline. J lost 7 bases, V lost 5 bases, and 7 bases had no gene match. In DNA, the CDR3 is TGTGCCAGCTCAGTCCCGGGACTAGCGGGAGGGGCGACCCAGTACTTC. Protein sequence: CASSVPGLAGGATQYF. Complete variable domain (other parts from reference TRBV18 and TRBJ2-5): NAGVMQNPRHLVRRRGQEARLRCSPMKGHSHVYWYRQLPEEGLKFMVYLQKENIIDESGMPKERFSAEFPKEGPSILRIQQVVRGDSAAYFCASSVPGLAGGATQYFGPGTRLLVL.

The chain has TRBV29-1 and TRBJ2-7; tentatively, D is TRBD1 (5 bases). The CDR3 runs 15 residues. The germline CDR1 and CDR2 sequences are SQVTM and ANQGSEA. Trimming took 1 base from V and 6 from J, leaving 19 bases between them. The CDR3 region is CSVEVAGAPRGEQYF. CDR3 nucleotides: TGCAGCGTTGAAGTGGCCGGCGCACCTAGGGGCGAGCAGTACTTC.

The V call is TRBV27, the J call TRBJ1-2; tentatively, D is TRBD1 (6 bases). Trimming cost V 3 bases and J 4 bases, with 9 bases left between them. Germline-derived CDR1 and CDR2 are MNHEY and SMNVEV (reference sequence). The CDR3 extends over 13 amino acids. DNA for the CDR3: TGTGCCAGCAGTTTTACACAGGGCTATGGCTACACCTTC. This encodes CASSFTQGYGYTF.

The chain joins TRBV5-4 to TRBJ1-2; tentatively, D is TRBD1 (6 bases). V was trimmed by 5 bases and J by 4 bases, leaving 21 bases between them. In germline, CDR1 is SGHNT, CDR2 YYREEE (reference sequence). This CDR3 has 16 residues. CDR3 DNA sequence: TGTGCCAGCAGTTTTCCAGGGGCACTAACCTTCTATGGCTACACCTTC. This encodes CASSFPGALTFYGYTF. Drawing the rest from reference TRBV5-4 and TRBJ1-2, the complete variable domain is ETGVTQSPTHLIKTRGQQVTLRCSSQSGHNTVSWYQQALGQGPQFIFQYYREEENGRGNFPPRFSGLQFPNYSSELNVNALELDDSALYLCASSFPGALTFYGYTFGSGTRLTVV.

The V gene is TRBV19, the J gene TRBJ2-5; no reliable D call. CDR3 length: 12 amino acids. The germline CDR1 and CDR2 sequences are LNHDA and SQIVND (reference sequence). Trimming pared 3 bases from V and 2 bases from J, leaving 4 bases between. The CDR3 bases are TGTGCCAGTAGTATCTCTCAAGAGACCCAGTACTTC. Its translation is CASSISQETQYF.

The genes are TRBV2 and TRBJ2-1, with 8 nucleotides matching TRBD2. Germline assignment: CDR1 SNHLY and CDR2 FYNNEI. This CDR3 is built from 16 residues. V dropped 5 bases and J dropped 8; count of bases not matched to a gene: 14. The chain's CDR3 is CASSTVGGRSVDEQFF. In DNA, the CDR3 is TGTGCCAGCAGTACGGTGGGCGGGAGGTCGGTAGATGAGCAGTTCTTC.